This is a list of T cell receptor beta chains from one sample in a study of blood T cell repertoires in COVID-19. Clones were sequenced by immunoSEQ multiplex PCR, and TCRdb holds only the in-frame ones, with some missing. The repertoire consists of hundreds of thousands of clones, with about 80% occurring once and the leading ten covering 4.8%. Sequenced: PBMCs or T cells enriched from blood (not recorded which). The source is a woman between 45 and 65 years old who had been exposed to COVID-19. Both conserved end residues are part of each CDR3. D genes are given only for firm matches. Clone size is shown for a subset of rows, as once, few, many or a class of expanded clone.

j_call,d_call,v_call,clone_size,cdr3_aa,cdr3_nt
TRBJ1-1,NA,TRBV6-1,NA,CASSVLFRDGRGTEAFF,TGTGCCAGCAGTGTCCTCTTCCGGGACGGGAGGGGAACTGAAGCTTTCTTT
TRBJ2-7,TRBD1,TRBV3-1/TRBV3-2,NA,CASSIRTGAYEQYF,TGTGCCAGCAGCATACGGACAGGGGCCTACGAGCAGTACTTC
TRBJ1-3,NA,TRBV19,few,CATEGLRSGNTIYF,TGTGCCACCGAGGGACTCCGCTCTGGAAACACCATATATTTT
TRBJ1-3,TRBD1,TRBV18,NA,CASSRPGTGAGNTIYF,TGTGCCAGCTCACGTCCCGGGACAGGGGCTGGAAACACCATATATTTT
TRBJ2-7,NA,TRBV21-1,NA,CASSKGRTGVNRSYEQYF,TGTGCCAGCAGCAAAGGGAGGACAGGGGTTAATAGATCCTACGAGCAGTACTTC
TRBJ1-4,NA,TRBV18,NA,CASSPLRGMNEKLFF,TGTGCCAGCTCACCCCTCAGGGGAATGAATGAAAAACTGTTTTTT
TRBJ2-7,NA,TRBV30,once,CAWSVDSSYEQYF,TGTGCCTGGAGTGTAGACAGCTCCTACGAGCAGTACTTC
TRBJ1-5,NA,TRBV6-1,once,CASSEAQFSNQPQHF,TGTGCCAGCAGTGAAGCACAGTTTAGCAATCAGCCCCAGCATTTT
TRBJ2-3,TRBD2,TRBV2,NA,CASSEVRTRTDTQYF,TGTGCCAGCAGTGAAGTGAGGACTAGGACAGATACGCAGTATTTT
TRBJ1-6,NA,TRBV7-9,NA,CASSLEREGTSPLHF,TGTGCCAGCAGCTTAGAGCGGGAAGGGACTTCACCCCTCCACTTT
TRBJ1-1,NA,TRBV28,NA,CASSFWAKDTEAFF,TGTGCCAGCAGTTTTTGGGCTAAGGACACTGAAGCTTTCTTT
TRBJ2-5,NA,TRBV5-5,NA,CASSLALSTVLETQYF,TGTGCCAGCAGCTTGGCCCTTTCGACAGTCCTAGAGACCCAGTACTTC
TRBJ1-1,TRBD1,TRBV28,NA,CASSFLTGVFF,TGTGCCAGCAGTTTCCTGACAGGGGTGTTCTTT